A single sample gave rise to the 5 T cell receptor beta chains below, sequenced in a study of beta chain features in type 1 diabetes. The study's findings and limits: TCRB CDR3 length was moderately but significantly reduced in all four CD4+ subsets of Type 1 diabetes patients.

Expressed TCRB transcripts were sequenced because the entire RNA isolate underwent reverse transcription. Method: immunoSEQ multiplex PCR; TCRdb's copy keeps in-frame clones and lacks some. The top ten hold more than 0.09% of the sample, which has 600,000 or so clones, roughly an eighth seen once. The antigens these receptors bind are not known. Specimen: naive CD4+ T cells from blood. The receptors were sampled from a man between 25 and 39 years old with type 1 diabetes.

The chain links TRBV11-3 to TRBJ2-7; a weak D match, TRBD1 (5 bases). This CDR3 contains 14 residues. V was trimmed by 0 bases and J by 5 bases, leaving 11 bases between them. Germline CDR1 reads SGHNT; CDR2 reads YENEEA. The CDR3 loop reads CASSLEGAINEQYF. The CDR3 coding sequence is TGTGCCAGCAGCTTAGAAGGGGCCATCAACGAGCAGTACTTC.

This clone was counted only a few times. CDR3 amino acids: CSVTSRTVDGYTF. In nucleotides, the CDR3 is TGCAGCGTTACATCTCGGACGGTAGATGGCTACACCTTC. The rearrangement links TRBV29-1 to TRBJ1-2; D is unclear. CDR3 length: 13 amino acids. Germline CDR1 is SQVTM and CDR2 is ANQGSEA. V lost 5 bases and J lost 6, with 16 bases in between. Using reference TRBV29-1 and TRBJ1-2 for the parts outside the CDR3, the full variable domain is SAVISQKPSRDICQRGTSLTIQCQVDSQVTMMFWYRQQPGQSLTLIATANQGSEATYESGFVIDKFPISRPNLTFSTLTVSNMSPEDSSIYLCSVTSRTVDGYTFGSGTRLTVV.

This clone was counted a few times. The chain combines TRBV29-1 with TRBJ1-1; 7 bases match TRBD1. V trimming: 4 bases; J trimming: 1 base; junction bases outside the gene matches: 3. The CDR3 is 13 amino acids. Germline-derived CDR1 and CDR2 are SQVTM and ANQGSEA. This CDR3 reads CSVARQGNTEAFF. Written as DNA, the CDR3 is TGCAGCGTTGCTCGACAGGGGAACACTGAAGCTTTCTTT.

The chain joins TRBV5-1 to TRBJ1-5; the D gene is possibly TRBD1 (6 bases). The germline V gene encodes CDR1 SGHRS and CDR2 YFSETQ. Between the trimmed V and J ends, which lost 2 bases and 5 bases, there was a span of 14 bases. CDR3 length: 15 amino acids. The CDR3 loop reads CASSLIEGGDQPQHF. In DNA, the CDR3 is TGCGCCAGCAGCTTAATTGAAGGGGGAGATCAGCCCCAGCATTTT.

The CDR3 DNA sequence: TGTGCCAGCAGCAAACAGGGCGGGAGTAATGAAAAACTGTTTTTT. Residues: CASSKQGGSNEKLFF. The chain couples TRBV7-2 to TRBJ1-4, with D possibly TRBD1 on 6 matching bases. V gave up 5 bases and J gave up 4 bases, with 14 bases separating them. In germline, CDR1 is SGHTA, CDR2 FQGNSA. The CDR3 is 15 residues long.